These T cell receptor beta chains were read from a single sample in a study of technical replicates of blood from a handful of donors. Assay: immunoSEQ multiplex PCR; the TCRdb copy retains only in-frame clones and omits some. In the table there are about 53,000 clones, approximately 86% of which are singletons. The sample was PBMCs. These receptors all stem from a human donor in good health. Some clones in this sample may be carry-over from other donors' samples. Each CDR3 is given with its conserved first and last residue. A D gene is named only where the DNA matches it firmly. The size entry is marked missing in some rows and otherwise reads once, few, many or a size class.

d_call	v_call	j_call	clone_size	cdr3_nt	cdr3_aa
TRBD1	TRBV19	TRBJ2-7	NA	TGTGCCAGTAGTATGCTTGGACAGGGGACCTACGAGCAGTACTTC	CASSMLGQGTYEQYF
NA	TRBV5-1	TRBJ2-7	NA	TGCGCCAGCAGCTTGGATGGTAGCGGATCCTACGAGCAGTACTTC	CASSLDGSGSYEQYF
NA	TRBV6-5	TRBJ2-5	NA	TGTGCCAGCAGTAAACTTAGGAGGGGAGAGGAGACCCAGTACTTC	CASSKLRRGEETQYF
TRBD1	TRBV27	TRBJ2-7	NA	TGTGCCAGCAGTAATCACGGACAGGACTTCTACGAGCAGTACTTC	CASSNHGQDFYEQYF
TRBD2	TRBV2	TRBJ2-7	NA	TGTGCCAGCAGACCAACTCCTTTAACCGGGGGGACGAGCGGCGACTTC	CASRPTPLTGGTSGDF
TRBD2	TRBV4-1	TRBJ2-4	once	TGCGCCAGCAGCCAAACTAGCGGGGTGGCCAAAAACATTCAGTACTTC	CASSQTSGVAKNIQYF
NA	TRBV11-2	TRBJ2-1	NA	TGTGCCAGCAGCTTACGGACTCAGACGTCCTACAATGAGCAGTTCTTC	CASSLRTQTSYNEQFF
TRBD1	TRBV5-4	TRBJ2-7	NA	TGTGCCAGCAGCTTGGGAGGGACAGCTCCCTACGAGCAGTACTTC	CASSLGGTAPYEQYF
TRBD2	TRBV5-4	TRBJ2-5	NA	TGTGCCAGTAGACTAGCTTTGGAGACCCAGTACTTC	CASRLALETQYF
TRBD1	TRBV18	TRBJ2-7	NA	TGTGCCAGCTACGCTCCCGAGACAGGGACCTACGAGCAGTACTTC	CASYAPETGTYEQYF
NA	TRBV4-3	TRBJ1-2	NA	TGCGCCAGCAGCCGAGGGTCTGGGGGGTTTTATGGCTACACCTTC	CASSRGSGGFYGYTF
TRBD1	TRBV19	TRBJ1-1	NA	TGTGCCAGTAGTCCATGGGACAGCTTGAACACTGAAGCTTTCTTT	CASSPWDSLNTEAFF
TRBD2	TRBV29-1	TRBJ2-3	once	TGCAGCGCCAGAACGACTAGCGGGTCTAGCACAGATACGCAGTATTTT	CSARTTSGSSTDTQYF
TRBD1	TRBV18	TRBJ2-7	NA	TGTGCCAGCTCACCCGAAGCAGGGGGCTACTACGAGCAGTACTTC	CASSPEAGGYYEQYF
NA	TRBV6-6	TRBJ1-5	NA	TGTGCCAGCAGTTCCAGTGATAGCAATCAGCCCCAGCATTTT	CASSSSDSNQPQHF
NA	TRBV9	TRBJ2-2	NA	TGTGCCAGCAGCGTAGCTGGACTGACTCTCGGGGAGCTGTTTTTT	CASSVAGLTLGELFF
NA	TRBV9	TRBJ1-3	NA	TGTGCCAGCAGCGTACAAGTAGCTGGAAACACCATATATTTT	CASSVQVAGNTIYF
TRBD1	TRBV4-1	TRBJ1-2	NA	TGCGCCAGCAGCCAAGACAGGGGGGAGGCAAGTGGCTACACCTTC	CASSQDRGEASGYTF
TRBD1	TRBV5-1	TRBJ1-2	NA	TGCGCCAGCAGCTTTGGAGGGACAGGGCCTTATGGCTACACCTTC	CASSFGGTGPYGYTF
TRBD2	TRBV7-9	TRBJ2-1	NA	TGTGCCAGCAGCTTGGGCGGGGAGGGTCTTAGGGAGCAGTTCTTC	CASSLGGEGLREQFF
NA	TRBV4-1	TRBJ1-2	NA	TGCGCCAGCAGCCATTCACAAGAAAACTATGGCTACACCTTC	CASSHSQENYGYTF
NA	TRBV29-1	TRBJ1-2	NA	TGCAGCGTCCAGGGCGGTGGCTACACCTTC	CSVQGGGYTF
TRBD2	TRBV9	TRBJ2-3	NA	TGTGCCAGCAGCTCCTCGGGGGGGGCCCCCGGTACGCAGTATTTT	CASSSSGGAPGTQYF
NA	TRBV15	TRBJ2-2	NA	TGTGCCACCAGCAGACCAGGGTTTGGTACCGGGGAGCTGTTTTTT	CATSRPGFGTGELFF
TRBD1	TRBV4-1	TRBJ1-5	NA	TGCGCCAGCAGCCGAACCGGGACAGGTAATCAGCCCCAGCATTTT	CASSRTGTGNQPQHF
NA	TRBV5-6	TRBJ1-1	NA	TGTGCCAGCAGCTTGTACAGGGTGGGCTTGGGCACTGAAGCTTTCTTT	CASSLYRVGLGTEAFF
NA	TRBV5-1	TRBJ1-4	once	TGCGCCAGCAGCCAGTCCGGGACAAGATATGAAAAACTGTTTTTT	CASSQSGTRYEKLFF
TRBD1	TRBV5-4	TRBJ2-1	NA	TGTGCCAGCAGCGTAGAACAGGGGAACAATGAGCAGTTCTTC	CASSVEQGNNEQFF
TRBD1	TRBV4-1	TRBJ1-4	NA	TGCGCCAGCAGCCTGGGACAGGGGACAGGGGATGAAAAACTGTTTTTT	CASSLGQGTGDEKLFF
TRBD2	TRBV6-5	TRBJ2-3	NA	TGTGCCAGCAGTTTAGCGGGAGGGACAGATACGCAGTATTTT	CASSLAGGTDTQYF
NA	TRBV30	TRBJ1-1	NA	TGTGCCGCGTCGTCAGGGGCCCTTATGAACACTGAAGCTTTCTTT	CAASSGALMNTEAFF
NA	TRBV6-5	TRBJ2-7	NA	TGTGCCAGCCGGGGGGCCTCGGCATCTAACTACGAGCAGTACTTC	CASRGASASNYEQYF
TRBD1	TRBV6-5	TRBJ2-1	NA	TGTGCCAGCAGTAGGGGACAGGGATCGGTAGAGCAGTTCTTC	CASSRGQGSVEQFF
TRBD1	TRBV30	TRBJ2-7	NA	TGTGCCTGGAGTGCTTCCCGGGACAGGGGGGCCTACGAGCAGTACTTC	CAWSASRDRGAYEQYF
TRBD2	TRBV7-2	TRBJ2-3	NA	TGTGCCAGCAGCCTAGGACTAGCGGCGGATACGCAGTATTTT	CASSLGLAADTQYF
TRBD2	TRBV7-9	TRBJ2-7	few	TGTGCCAGCAGCTCCTCGGGGGGGCCGGGGGAGCAGTACTTC	CASSSSGGPGEQYF
NA	TRBV7-9	TRBJ2-2	NA	TGTGCCAGCAGCTTAGCGGGGCTCACCGGGGAGCTGTTTTTT	CASSLAGLTGELFF